This T cell receptor beta chain emerged from a study of T cell changes during pregnancy in multiple sclerosis. The CDR3 is 14 residues long. V was shortened by 3 bases and J by 0 bases, with 8 bases between the two germline ends. Germline V gives CDR1 SEHNR, CDR2 FQNEAQ (reference sequence). This clone was recorded once. Sequencing was performed with immunoSEQ multiplex PCR; in TCRdb, only in-frame clones are kept and a portion is missing. The sample has around 43,000 clones; about 88% are singletons. This sequence joins TRBV7-9 and TRBJ2-5; D is ambiguous. The receptor's source is a female donor with multiple sclerosis, enrolled in a pregnancy study. Sequenced material: CD4+ T cells from peripheral blood mononuclear cells, taken in the first trimester of pregnancy. The CDR3 here is CASSLNTNQETQYF. The CDR3 DNA follows: TGTGCCAGCAGCTTGAATACTAACCAAGAGACCCAGTACTTC. The variable domain in full, completed from reference TRBV7-9 and TRBJ2-5, reads DTGVSQNPRHKITKRGQNVTFRCDPISEHNRLYWYRQTLGQGPEFLTYFQNEAQLEKSRLLSDRFSAERPKGSFSTLEIQRTEQGDSAMYLCASSLNTNQETQYFGPGTRLLVL.